Each of the 20 T cell receptor beta chains below was sequenced from the same sample in a study of identical twins. TCRdb re-called the 5' RACE reads through MiXCR, storing one row per CDR3 protein. This table holds a few hundred thousand distinct CDR3 sequences, about 13% found once. Another study also made use of these data, one on yellow fever vaccine responses in identical twins.

Sample: CD4+ T cells sorted from blood. The receptor source for this set is a woman between 18 and 29 years old in good health.

This clonotype was detected only a few times. The chain carries TRBV6-5 and TRBJ2-2; D is possibly TRBD1 or TRBD2 (5 bases each). This CDR3 spans 15 amino acids. Germline CDR1 MNHEY, CDR2 SVGAGI. V lost 1 base and J 1 base, leaving 7 bases between the germline ends. CDR3 residues: CASSYWGRNTGELFF. CDR3 nucleotides: TGTGCCAGCAGTTACTGGGGACGGAACACCGGGGAGCTGTTTTTT.

The V call is TRBV20-1, the J call TRBJ2-5, with 12 nucleotides matching TRBD2. Germline V gene lookup returns CDR1 DFQATT and CDR2 SNEGSKA (reference sequence). The J segment lost 5 bases and the V segment lost 0 bases, leaving 10 bases of the junction unmatched. The CDR3 length is 17 residues. CDR3 sequence (DNA): TGCAGTGCTAGAGACCGACTAGCGGGAGCCCTTGGGGAGACCCAGTACTTC. It translates to CSARDRLAGALGETQYF.

This clonotype came up a few times. The chain couples TRBV11-2 to TRBJ2-1, with D possibly being TRBD2 (7 bases). CDR3 length: 14 amino acids. Germline-derived CDR1 and CDR2 are SGHAT and FQNNGV. Trimming shortened V by 8 bases and J by 4 bases, and 15 bases separated the two germline ends. CDR3 nucleotide sequence: TGTGCCAGCCAGAGGGGAGGGGGATACAATGAGCAGTTCTTC. Protein sequence: CASQRGGGYNEQFF.

This clonotype has ten or more counts. CDR3: CASSLYETGRNTEAFF. The DNA for the CDR3 is TGCGCCAGCAGCTTATATGAGACAGGGAGGAACACTGAAGCTTTCTTT. V usage is TRBV5-1 and J usage is TRBJ1-1; TRBD1 matches at 7 bases. CDR1 SGHRS and CDR2 YFSETQ come from the germline V gene. The CDR3 sequence is 16 residues long. V was pared by 2 bases and J by 1 base, with 8 bases of the junction left unmatched.

This clonotype has just a few counts. The rearrangement joins TRBV7-2 to TRBJ2-5, with D perhaps TRBD2 (7 bases). This CDR3 region has 15 residues. V was trimmed by 1 base and J by 5 bases, leaving 14 bases between them. Germline V CDR1 and CDR2: SGHTA, FQGNSA. CDR3 sequence reads: CASSLEGGRWETQYF. The CDR3 DNA reads TGTGCCAGCAGCTTAGAGGGGGGGCGTTGGGAGACCCAGTACTTC.

This clonotype was seen ten or more times. V usage is TRBV7-2 and J usage is TRBJ1-2; no clear D. Trimming shortened V by 3 bases and J by 2 bases, and 7 bases separated the two germline ends. Germline V gene data show CDR1 as SGHTA and CDR2 as FQGNSA. The CDR3 runs 13 residues. CDR3 region: CASSFLPNYGYTF. The CDR3 DNA reads as TGTGCCAGCAGCTTTCTACCGAACTATGGCTACACCTTC.

This clonotype was picked up many times. The chain joins TRBV4-2 to TRBJ2-2; D is unresolved. This CDR3 has 13 amino acids. Trimming left V 3 bases short and J 8 bases short, with 10 bases between. The V gene's germline CDR1 is LGHNA and CDR2 YNFKEQ. This CDR3 reads CASSHAPAGELFF. DNA of the CDR3: TGTGCCAGCAGCCATGCCCCAGCGGGGGAGCTGTTTTTT.

The rearrangement uses TRBV11-3 and TRBJ2-7; 8 nucleotides align to TRBD2. CDR3 length: 17 amino acids. J gave up 0 bases and V 2 bases, and 9 bases lay outside the gene matches. The germline CDR1 and CDR2 sequences are SGHNT and YENEEA. CDR3 residues: CASSLIGREVISYEQYF. In DNA form, the CDR3 reads TGTGCCAGCAGCTTAATAGGGCGGGAGGTGATCTCCTACGAGCAGTACTTC.

This clonotype was counted a few times. The V and J genes are TRBV7-9 and TRBJ2-3; 7 nucleotides agree with TRBD1. Per germline, CDR1 SEHNR and CDR2 FQNEAQ (reference sequence). The CDR3 spans 15 residues. With 5 bases clipped from V and 7 bases from J, the junction kept 12 bases outside the gene matches. DNA for the CDR3: TGTGCCAGCAGCCTCTATGGGACAGCCGTAAATACGCAGTATTTT. It encodes CASSLYGTAVNTQYF. Based on the CDR3 plus reference TRBV7-9 and TRBJ2-3, the full variable domain is DTGVSQNPRHKITKRGQNVTFRCDPISEHNRLYWYRQTLGQGPEFLTYFQNEAQLEKSRLLSDRFSAERPKGSFSTLEIQRTEQGDSAMYLCASSLYGTAVNTQYFGPGTRLTVL.

This clonotype has only a few counts. The chain carries TRBV4-2 and TRBJ2-3, with 10 nucleotides matching TRBD2. The junction had 8 bases not matched to a gene; V was cut back by 4 bases and J by 4 bases. This CDR3 spans 16 amino acids. Germline V gives CDR1 LGHNA, CDR2 YNFKEQ. The CDR3 sequence is CASSPLAGVGADTQYF. CDR3 DNA sequence: TGTGCCAGCAGCCCCCTAGCGGGAGTCGGCGCAGATACGCAGTATTTT.

The chain employs TRBV3-1 and TRBJ1-1; D remains ambiguous. Trimming stripped 2 bases from V and 1 base from J, with 17 bases between. The CDR3 contains 17 residues. Germline V gene data show CDR1 as LGHDT and CDR2 as YNNKEL (reference sequence). CDR3 residues: CASSQSSIGLPNTEAFF. The DNA of the CDR3 is TGTGCCAGCAGCCAAAGCAGCATAGGACTCCCGAACACTGAAGCTTTCTTT.

This clonotype was recorded many times. The chain joins TRBV14 to TRBJ1-1, with D maybe TRBD1 (5 bases). This CDR3 contains 14 residues. Germline CDR1 and CDR2: SGHDN and FVKESK. V gave up 1 base and J gave up 5 bases, with 11 bases separating them. CDR3 amino acids: CASSQVTGGTEAFF. The CDR3 coding sequence is TGTGCCAGCAGCCAAGTAACAGGAGGAACTGAAGCTTTCTTT.

V usage is TRBV25-1 and J usage is TRBJ2-2; 8 positions agree with TRBD1. Germline V gene lookup returns CDR1 MGHDK and CDR2 SYGVNS. The ends lost 5 bases at V and 7 bases at J; junction bases unmatched: 15. The CDR3 runs 17 residues. The DNA for the CDR3 is TGTGCCAGCAGTCAAAACTTAAAACAGGGGGTTGACGGGGAGCTGTTTTTT. This codes for CASSQNLKQGVDGELFF.

This clonotype was detected only a few times. CDR3 region: CSALHRVNTDTQYF. The CDR3 nucleotides are TGCAGTGCCCTTCACAGGGTTAACACAGATACGCAGTATTTT. V usage is TRBV20-1 and J usage is TRBJ2-3, with a possible D match to TRBD1 (6 bases). Germline V gives CDR1 DFQATT, CDR2 SNEGSKA (reference sequence). V lost 6 bases and J lost 2, with 15 bases in between. The length of the CDR3 is 14 residues.

This clonotype appeared many times. The chain joins TRBV4-3 to TRBJ2-7; D may correspond to TRBD1 or TRBD2 (7 bases each). V was trimmed by 0 bases and J by 5 bases, leaving 14 bases between them. The germline V gene has CDR1 LGHNA and CDR2 YSLEER. The CDR3 is 15 residues long. The CDR3 DNA reads as TGCGCCAGCAGCCAAGATACCCCAGGGGGGGACGAGCAGTACTTC. Encoded protein: CASSQDTPGGDEQYF.

The V and J genes are TRBV21-1 and TRBJ2-7. TRBV21-1 is marked as a pseudogene. This CDR3 comprises 14 residues. The CDR3 loop is CASSKHAGHYEQYF. The CDR3 coding sequence is TGTGCCAGCAGCAAACACGCAGGTCACTACGAGCAGTACTTC.

The rearrangement uses TRBV7-9 and TRBJ2-7; D remains unclear. Trimming took off 0 bases at V and 7 bases at J, with 10 bases between the two ends. This CDR3 is built from 13 residues. CDR1 and CDR2 from the germline V gene are SEHNR and FQNEAQ (reference sequence). The CDR3 spells CASSLAQHGEQYF. In DNA, the CDR3 is TGTGCCAGCAGCTTAGCGCAACACGGGGAGCAGTACTTC.

This clonotype has a count of ten or more. The chain uses TRBV6-2 or TRBV6-3 and TRBJ2-1, with 14 positions matching TRBD2. V shed 6 bases and J 0 bases; nucleotides not matched to a gene: 10. The CDR3 is made up of 19 amino acids. CDR1 MNHEY and CDR2 SVGEGT come from the germline V gene. Written as DNA, the CDR3 is TGTGCCAGCAGCTTCGGGACTAGCGGGGGACCGAGCTCCTACAATGAGCAGTTCTTC. Protein sequence: CASSFGTSGGPSSYNEQFF.

The chain uses TRBV30 and TRBJ2-1, with TRBD1 identical over 10 bases. V lost 1 base to trimming and J lost 2 bases; unmatched junction nucleotides: 14. The length of the CDR3 is 19 residues. Germline CDR1 is GTSNPN and CDR2 is SVGIG (reference sequence). The DNA for the CDR3 is TGTGCCTGGAGTGGACCGGGACAGGGGTTTGGATTGGCCTACAATGAGCAGTTCTTC. This encodes CAWSGPGQGFGLAYNEQFF.

There are a few counts of this clonotype. Mismatch with germline at one junction end may stem from a read error. The chain carries TRBV4-1 and TRBJ2-7; 10 bases match TRBD2. The CDR3 is 15 amino acids. Looked up from germline, CDR1 is MGHRA and CDR2 is YSYEKL. CDR3 sequence reads: CASSEESGRVYEQYF. CDR3 nucleotide sequence: TGCGCCAGCAGCGAAGAGAGCGGGAGGGTCTACGAGCAGTACTTC.